This T cell receptor (beta chain) derives from a study of blood T cell repertoires in COVID-19. Germline CDR1 is MNHEY and CDR2 is SVGEGT. The CDR3 has 14 amino acids. Trimming removed 4 bases at V and 4 bases at J, with 11 bases between. The method was immunoSEQ multiplex PCR; TCRdb's version includes in-frame clones alone and lacks a portion of them. The table shows 650,000 to 800,000 clones, with 70% to 90% occurring only once. This clone was recorded only once. The V call is TRBV6-2 or TRBV6-3, the J call TRBJ1-5; D remains ambiguous. Sequencing was carried out using peripheral blood. The origin of this receptor is a woman between 18 and 30 years old with acute or convalescent COVID-19. The DNA for the CDR3 is TGTGCCAGCAGTTCTTCCACCAGAAATCAGCCCCAGCATTTT. Translating gives CASSSSTRNQPQHF.